A single sample is the source of the 8 T cell receptor beta chains below, sequenced in a study of multiple sclerosis patients with progressive multifocal leukoencephalopathy. The assay was immunoSEQ multiplex PCR, and TCRdb's table has in-frame clones only and misses some. The data contain 20,000 to 30,000 clones, around 90% of them seen just once; the ten biggest clones take up approximately 2%. Time point specified: roughly 13 months of natalizumab therapy. Sample: PBMCs, taken from a patient treated with natalizumab. These receptors were taken from a man aged 25 to 40 with multiple sclerosis.

The V and J genes are TRBV7-8 and TRBJ1-1; D uncertain. The CDR3 spans 14 residues. Germline V lookup: CDR1 SGHVS, CDR2 FQNEAQ. V lost 3 bases and J lost 1, with 9 bases in between. The CDR3 loop is CASSLTSGNTEAFF. DNA of the CDR3: TGTGCCAGCAGCTTGACCTCAGGGAACACTGAAGCTTTCTTT.

The CDR3 DNA is TGTGCCTGGAGTGTACGGTTCTATGGCTACACCTTC. Its protein is CAWSVRFYGYTF. The chain recombines TRBV30 with TRBJ1-2; the D is unclear. Germline V gives CDR1 GTSNPN, CDR2 SVGIG (reference sequence). Trimming shortened V by 0 bases and J by 4 bases, and 6 bases separated the two germline ends. The CDR3 length is 12 residues.

This clone was counted once. The genes are TRBV5-6 and TRBJ2-3, with a possible D match to TRBD2 (5 bases). Germline CDR1 SGHDT, CDR2 YYEEEE. The V end lost 1 base, the J end lost 2 bases, and 11 bases lay between the germline ends. The CDR3 has 15 amino acids. The CDR3 region is CASSLLRELTDTQYF. For the CDR3, the DNA is TGTGCCAGCAGCTTGCTGAGGGAGCTCACAGATACGCAGTATTTT. The full variable domain, in which reference TRBV5-6 and TRBJ2-3 provide the parts outside the CDR3, is DAGVTQSPTHLIKTRGQQVTLRCSPKSGHDTVSWYQQALGQGPQFIFQYYEEEERQRGNFPDRFSGHQFPNYSSELNVNALLLGDSALYLCASSLLRELTDTQYFGPGTRLTVL.

A single count supports this clone. The chain couples TRBV6-5 to TRBJ2-1, with 13 bases identical to TRBD2. The V gene end was trimmed by 6 bases and the J gene end by 8 bases; junction bases not matched to a gene: 1. The CDR3 loop spans 13 amino acids. Germline V gene lookup returns CDR1 MNHEY and CDR2 SVGAGI. The DNA of the CDR3 is TGTGCCAGCAGACTAGCGGGAGGGCATGAGCAGTTCTTC. It translates to CASRLAGGHEQFF.

The CDR3, as DNA: TGTGCCAGCAGCTTAAGAGGGCCCTCTGGAAACACCATATATTTT. Translated: CASSLRGPSGNTIYF. The chain employs TRBV7-9 and TRBJ1-3, with D unresolved. Germline loops: CDR1 SEHNR, CDR2 FQNEAQ (reference sequence). Trimming removed 2 bases from V and 0 bases from J, with 8 bases in between. The CDR3 sequence is 15 residues long.

The chain is built from TRBV29-1 and TRBJ2-7; D possibly corresponds to TRBD2 (6 bases). CDR3 size: 15 residues. V dropped 3 bases and J dropped 4 bases, with 19 bases sitting between them. Per the germline V gene, CDR1 is SQVTM and CDR2 is ANQGSEA. CDR3 DNA: TGCAGCGTTGATAACCGGGACTTGGACCCGTACGAGCAGTACGTC. Amino acids: CSVDNRDLDPYEQYV.

This sequence joins TRBV10-1 and TRBJ2-1; TRBD2 agrees at 10 bases. J gave up 7 bases and V 1 base, and 16 bases lay outside the gene matches. Germline CDR1 is WNHNN and CDR2 is SYGVQD (reference sequence). The CDR3 totals 19 residues. This chain's CDR3 is CASSEFSSGRGIGSNEQFF. The CDR3 region has the DNA TGCGCCAGCAGTGAGTTTTCTAGCGGGAGAGGTATTGGGTCTAATGAGCAGTTCTTC.

The chain recombines TRBV7-9 with TRBJ2-5; 11 nucleotides align to TRBD2. With V trimmed by 5 bases and J by 4 bases, 6 bases remained unmatched. This CDR3 contains 15 residues. Germline assignment: CDR1 SEHNR and CDR2 FQNEAQ (reference sequence). CDR3 nucleotides: TGTGCCAGCAGCGGGGGACTAGCGGAGGCAGAGACCCAGTACTTC. This encodes CASSGGLAEAETQYF.